A selection of T cell receptor beta chains follows, all from one sample in a study of T cell responses to AZD1222 COVID-19 vaccine. Sequenced by immunoSEQ multiplex PCR; TCRdb stores in-frame clones only, minus some. The sample holds 150,000 to 200,000 clones, around 85% seen once. The input for sequencing was peripheral blood, taken 28 days after the second AZD1222 dose. The receptors derive from an adult who received the AZD1222 COVID-19 vaccine. Both conserved end residues are part of each CDR3. Rows may omit the clone size; those that give it use once, few, many or a size class.

v_gene	abundance	CDR3aa
TRBV6-2/TRBV6-3	-	CASSYPDSRTQYF
TRBV6-1	-	CASSEYQPQHF
TRBV5-1	-	CASSLQETQYF
TRBV6-5	once	CASKVGSSGNTIYF
TRBV9	-	CASSFDSSKNIQYF
TRBV21-1	-	CASIPQGSGCEKLFF
TRBV5-1	-	CASSSLDSTLSYNEQFF
TRBV6-2/TRBV6-3	-	CASSYSRTSRHHEQFF
TRBV7-2	-	CASSLGGWDGINQPQHF
TRBV5-5	-	CASSVGLSGANVLTF
TRBV3-1/TRBV3-2	-	CASSQERVTGELFF
TRBV29-1	-	CSVQGPGGGYEQYF
TRBV6-2/TRBV6-3	-	CASSRLGDRGHTEAFF
TRBV18	-	CASSPPNTGELFF
TRBV7-2	-	CASSFEGARRPLDTQYF
TRBV5-5	-	CASSLLAGVTDTQYF
TRBV6-5	-	CASRRGSNTEAFF
TRBV2	-	CASSELRNTGELFF
TRBV12-3/TRBV12-4	-	CASSFGTEAFF
TRBV7-6	-	CASSLRTGGSGNTIYF
TRBV30	-	CAWSTGMNYGYTF
TRBV11-3	-	CASSPGGGGSYEQYF
TRBV7-2	once	CASRPSNTEAFF
TRBV28	-	CASSRLAFSTDTQYF
TRBV7-9	few	CASSSRGSPEAFF
TRBV3-1/TRBV3-2	-	CASSQGFPGKYEQYF
TRBV20-1	-	CSGLSGHEQYF
TRBV27	-	CASSPILSYEQYF
TRBV4-1	-	CASGRINYGYTF
TRBV11-2	-	CASSLGGDRANTEAFF
TRBV6-5	-	CASSWRGGGGNTIYF
TRBV12-3/TRBV12-4	-	CASLAIEYNEQFF
TRBV7-9	-	CASSQMGGPTGELFF
TRBV6-2/TRBV6-3	-	CASSREHGTQYF
TRBV7-2	-	CASSLALGRNYGYTF
TRBV10-3	-	CAISPFSRGGNYGYTF
TRBV11-1	-	CASSFYRGAGELFF
TRBV29-1	-	CSVVADTNYGYTF
TRBV6-6	-	CASNLQGIGYEQYF
TRBV4-2	-	CASSQDSGQGNQPQHF
TRBV7-9	few	CASSQQGALGGEQYF
TRBV2	-	CASRRESGEQFF
TRBV4-1	-	CASSQGASVNEQFF
TRBV13	-	CASSLSTGIYGYTF
TRBV28	-	CASSLVLQSSYTF
TRBV4-3	once	CASSQVASGVGNTIYF
TRBV7-9	-	CASSSKAGGPDTQYF
TRBV2	-	CASRPDRSPGNSPLHF
TRBV5-1	once	CASSLLGQGAFGYTF
TRBV9	-	CASSVLDTGELFF